This T cell receptor beta chain comes out of a study of T cell responses to AZD1222 COVID-19 vaccine. Timing groups of about 4 and about 12 weeks for second doses were pooled. The CDR3 consists of 14 residues. Per the germline V gene, CDR1 is MDHEN and CDR2 is SYDVKM. V shed 2 bases and J shed 5 bases, with 12 bases lying between them. Concerning this clone itself: Its antigen is unknown.

TCRdb keeps only in-frame clones here, not all; method: immunoSEQ multiplex PCR. The sample lists around 110,000 clones, almost 95% occurring once. The study, taken as a whole, reports: Females made up more of the donors, who were largely white British, and clonal diversity may have come out too low.

This TCR was sampled from an adult who received the AZD1222 COVID-19 vaccine. The sample consisted of peripheral blood, taken 28 days after the second AZD1222 dose. This sequence joins TRBV28 and TRBJ2-5; D not certain. The CDR3 coding sequence is TGTGCCAGCAGTTTACCCGGAAGATTCGAGACCCAGTACTTC. It codes for CASSLPGRFETQYF. The whole variable domain, remainder taken from reference TRBV28 and TRBJ2-5, is DVKVTQSSRYLVKRTGEKVFLECVQDMDHENMFWYRQDPGLGLRLIYFSYDVKMKEKGDIPEGYSVSREKKERFSLILESASTNQTSMYLCASSLPGRFETQYFGPGTRLLVL.